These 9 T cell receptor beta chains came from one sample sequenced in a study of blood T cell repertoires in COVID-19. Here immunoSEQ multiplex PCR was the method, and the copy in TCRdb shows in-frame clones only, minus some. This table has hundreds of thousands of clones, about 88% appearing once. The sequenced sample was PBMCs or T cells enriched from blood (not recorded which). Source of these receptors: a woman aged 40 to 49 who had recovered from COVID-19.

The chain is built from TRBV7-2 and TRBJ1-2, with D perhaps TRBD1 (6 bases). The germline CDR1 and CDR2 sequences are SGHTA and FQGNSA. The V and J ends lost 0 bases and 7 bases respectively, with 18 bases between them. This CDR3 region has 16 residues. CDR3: CASSLAGGRQGSGYTF. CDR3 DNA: TGTGCCAGCAGCTTAGCGGGTGGAAGGCAGGGGTCTGGCTACACCTTC.

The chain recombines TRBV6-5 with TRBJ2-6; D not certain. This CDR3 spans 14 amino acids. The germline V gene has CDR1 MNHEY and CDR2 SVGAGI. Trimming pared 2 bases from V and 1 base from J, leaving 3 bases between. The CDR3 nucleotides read TGTGCCAGCAGTTACCAGTCTGGGGCCAACGTCCTGACTTTC. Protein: CASSYQSGANVLTF.

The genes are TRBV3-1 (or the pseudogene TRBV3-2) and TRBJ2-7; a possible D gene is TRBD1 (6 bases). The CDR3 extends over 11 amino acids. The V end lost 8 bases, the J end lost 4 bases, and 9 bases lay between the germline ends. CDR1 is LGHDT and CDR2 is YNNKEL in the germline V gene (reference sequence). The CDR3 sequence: CASGQFYEQYF. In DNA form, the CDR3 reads TGTGCCAGCGGACAGTTTTACGAGCAGTACTTC.

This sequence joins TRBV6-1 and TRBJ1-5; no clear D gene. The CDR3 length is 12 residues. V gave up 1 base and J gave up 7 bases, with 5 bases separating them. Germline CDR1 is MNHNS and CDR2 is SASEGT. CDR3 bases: TGTGCCAGCAGTGAAGTAGAGCAGCCCCAGCATTTT. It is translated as CASSEVEQPQHF.

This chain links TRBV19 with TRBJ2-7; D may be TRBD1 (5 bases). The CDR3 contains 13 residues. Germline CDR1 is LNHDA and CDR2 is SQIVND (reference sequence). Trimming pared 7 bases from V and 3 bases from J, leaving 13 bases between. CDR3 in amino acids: CASILDSHYEQYF. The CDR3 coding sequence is TGTGCCAGTATTCTCGACAGCCACTACGAGCAGTACTTC.

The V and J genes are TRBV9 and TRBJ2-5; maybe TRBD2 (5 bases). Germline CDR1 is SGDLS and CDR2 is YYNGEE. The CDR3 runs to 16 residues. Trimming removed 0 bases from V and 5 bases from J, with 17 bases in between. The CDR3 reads CASSVGVARGQETQYF. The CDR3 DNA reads TGTGCCAGCAGCGTAGGGGTCGCTAGAGGGCAGGAGACCCAGTACTTC.

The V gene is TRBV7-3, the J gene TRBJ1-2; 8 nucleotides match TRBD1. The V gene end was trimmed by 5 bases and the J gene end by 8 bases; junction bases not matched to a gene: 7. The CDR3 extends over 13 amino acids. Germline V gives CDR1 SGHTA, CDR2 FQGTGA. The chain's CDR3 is CASSRTTGEGYTF. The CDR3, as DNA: TGTGCCAGCAGCCGGACGACAGGGGAAGGCTACACCTTC.

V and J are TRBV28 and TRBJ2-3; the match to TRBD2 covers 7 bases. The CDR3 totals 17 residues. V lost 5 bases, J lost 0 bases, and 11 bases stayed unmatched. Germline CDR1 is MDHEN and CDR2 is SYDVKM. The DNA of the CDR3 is TGTGCCAGCAGTCTTCCCCTTACTAGCGCAAGCACAGATACGCAGTATTTT. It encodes CASSLPLTSASTDTQYF.

The CDR3 coding sequence is TGCAGCGTTACGGTCGGGGGGATTGCCTACGAGCAGTACTTC. As protein: CSVTVGGIAYEQYF. The rearrangement links TRBV29-1 to TRBJ2-7; TRBD2 agrees at 7 bases. Unmatched junction bases numbered 9, after V lost 5 bases and J lost 2 bases. This CDR3 is built from 14 residues. In germline, CDR1 is SQVTM, CDR2 ANQGSEA.